This T cell receptor (beta chain) is drawn from a study of T cell responses to AZD1222 COVID-19 vaccine. Profiled with immunoSEQ multiplex PCR; TCRdb holds only in-frame clones, not every one. The sample shows 80,000 to 90,000 clones, approximately 90% of them seen only once. Regarding the study as a whole: No day 14 peak samples; only post-peak repertoires were characterized. Baseline seropositives among AZD1222 recipients totaled only five or six. Donors in the cohort were predominantly white British and more often female, and clonal diversity was possibly underestimated.

Per germline, CDR1 SEHNR and CDR2 FQNEAQ (reference sequence). There are 12 residues in the CDR3. Losses at the gene ends were 5 bases for V and 7 bases for J; bases not matched to a gene: 3. To note about this clone: Its antigen is unidentified.

The source is an adult in good health. The chain joins TRBV7-9 to TRBJ1-2; 8 nucleotides line up with TRBD1. Sequencing was performed on peripheral blood, taken on day 0 of MenACWY control vaccination. The CDR3 here is CASSTRGPGYTF. CDR3 DNA sequence: TGTGCCAGCAGCACCAGGGGGCCTGGCTACACCTTC. The full variable domain, its missing parts supplied by reference TRBV7-9 and TRBJ1-2, is DTGVSQNPRHKITKRGQNVTFRCDPISEHNRLYWYRQTLGQGPEFLTYFQNEAQLEKSRLLSDRFSAERPKGSFSTLEIQRTEQGDSAMYLCASSTRGPGYTFGSGTRLTVV.